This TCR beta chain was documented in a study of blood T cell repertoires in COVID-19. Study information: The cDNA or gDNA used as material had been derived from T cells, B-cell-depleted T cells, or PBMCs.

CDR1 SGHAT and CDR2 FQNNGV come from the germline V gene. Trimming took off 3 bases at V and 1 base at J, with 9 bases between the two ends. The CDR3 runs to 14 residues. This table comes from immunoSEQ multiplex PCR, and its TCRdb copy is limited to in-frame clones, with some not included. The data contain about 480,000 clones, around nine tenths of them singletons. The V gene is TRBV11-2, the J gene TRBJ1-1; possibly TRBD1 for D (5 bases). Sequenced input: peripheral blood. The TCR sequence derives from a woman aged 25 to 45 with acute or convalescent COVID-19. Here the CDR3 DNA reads TGTGCCAGCAGCTTTATCAGGGCGAACACTGAAGCTTTCTTT. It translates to CASSFIRANTEAFF.